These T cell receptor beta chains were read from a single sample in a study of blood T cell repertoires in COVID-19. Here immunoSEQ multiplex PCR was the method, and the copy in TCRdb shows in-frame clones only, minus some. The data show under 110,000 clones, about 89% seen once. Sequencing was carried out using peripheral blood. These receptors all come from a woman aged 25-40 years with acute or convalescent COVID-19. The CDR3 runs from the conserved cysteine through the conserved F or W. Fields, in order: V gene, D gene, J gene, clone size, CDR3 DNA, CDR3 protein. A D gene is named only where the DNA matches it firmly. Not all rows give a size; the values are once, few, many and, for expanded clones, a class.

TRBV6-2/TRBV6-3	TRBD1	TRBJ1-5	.	TGTGCCAGCAACCCCGGGACAGGGGGCCAGCCCCAGCATTTT	CASNPGTGGQPQHF
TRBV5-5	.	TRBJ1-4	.	TGTGCCAGCAGCTTGGCACTTAATGAAAAACTGTTTTTT	CASSLALNEKLFF
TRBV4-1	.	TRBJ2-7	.	TGCGCCAGCAGCCAAGAAACCCAGGGCACCTACGAGCAGTACTTC	CASSQETQGTYEQYF
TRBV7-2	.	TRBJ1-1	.	TGTGCCAGCAGCTTAGTAGGGAGCATGAACACTGAAGCTTTCTTT	CASSLVGSMNTEAFF
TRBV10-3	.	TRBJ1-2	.	TGTGCCATCAGTGAGATTAGTTCGGGTGGTAATCCGAACTATGGCTACACCTTC	CAISEISSGGNPNYGYTF
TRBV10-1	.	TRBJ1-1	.	TGCGCCAGCAGATCCCAGGGGAAGGACACTGAAGCTTTCTTT	CASRSQGKDTEAFF
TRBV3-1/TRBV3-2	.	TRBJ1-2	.	TGTGCCAGCAGCCCCGGACATACCGATGGCTACACCTTC	CASSPGHTDGYTF
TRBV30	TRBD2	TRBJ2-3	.	TGTGCCTGGAGTGTACTAGCGGGGAGGCCAGATACGCAGTATTTT	CAWSVLAGRPDTQYF
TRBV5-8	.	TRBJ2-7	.	TGTGCCAGCAGCGCTACCACCAGTGGGGCTTCCGAGCAGTACTTC	CASSATTSGASEQYF
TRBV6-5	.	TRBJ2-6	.	TGTGCCAGCAGTTCCCGAGGGCTCTCTGGGGCCAACGTCCTGACTTTC	CASSSRGLSGANVLTF
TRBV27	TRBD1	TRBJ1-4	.	TGTGCCAGCAGTTGGACTATTGGGACAGGTGGTGAAAAACTGTTTTTT	CASSWTIGTGGEKLFF
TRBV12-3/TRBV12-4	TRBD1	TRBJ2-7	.	TGTGCCAGCAGCCGTAACAGGGGCTACGAGCAGTACTTC	CASSRNRGYEQYF
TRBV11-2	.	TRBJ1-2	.	TGTGCCAGCAGCTTCGACAGTTTCCCTCCCTATAAAGGTGGCTACACCTTC	CASSFDSFPPYKGGYTF
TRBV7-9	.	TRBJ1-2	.	TGTGCCAGCAGCTTAGATGCGGGGGGCTACACCTTC	CASSLDAGGYTF
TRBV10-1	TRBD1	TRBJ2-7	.	TGCGCCAGCAGCCGGGACAGATACGAGCAGTACTTC	CASSRDRYEQYF
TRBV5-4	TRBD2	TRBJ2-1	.	TGTGCCAGCAGCCTAGCGGGGAGCTCCTACAATGAGCAGTTCTTC	CASSLAGSSYNEQFF
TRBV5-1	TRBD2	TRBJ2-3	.	TGCGCCAGCAGCCCCGGACTAGCTACCTTCACAGATACGCAGTATTTT	CASSPGLATFTDTQYF
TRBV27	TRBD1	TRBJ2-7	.	TGTGCCAGCAAATGGACAGGGGGCTACGAGCAGTACTTC	CASKWTGGYEQYF
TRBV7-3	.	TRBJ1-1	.	TGTGCCAGCAGCTTCCACGGGAACACTGAAGCTTTCTTT	CASSFHGNTEAFF
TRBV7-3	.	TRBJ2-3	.	TGTGCCAGCAGCTTAACGGGGCCGAGATACACAGATACGCAGTATTTT	CASSLTGPRYTDTQYF
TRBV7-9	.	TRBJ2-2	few	TGTGCCAGCACCAACCGCCATTCGGGTTCCGGGGAGCTGTTTTTT	CASTNRHSGSGELFF
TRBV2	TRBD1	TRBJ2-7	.	TGTGCCAGCAGGTACAGGGGAATAGGGCAGTACTTC	CASRYRGIGQYF
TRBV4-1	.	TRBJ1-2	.	TGCGCCAGCAGCCAGTGGGACAACACTAACTATGGCTACACCTTC	CASSQWDNTNYGYTF
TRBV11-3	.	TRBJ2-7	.	TGTGCCAGCAGTCACGACTCGGGTGGCTCCTACGAGCAGTACTTC	CASSHDSGGSYEQYF
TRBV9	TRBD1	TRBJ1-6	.	TGTGCCAGCAGCGTAGTTGACAGGGGGAATTCACCCCTCCACTTT	CASSVVDRGNSPLHF
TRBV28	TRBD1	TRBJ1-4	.	TGTGCCAGCAGGTCCGGGACAGGCAAACTGTTTTTT	CASRSGTGKLFF
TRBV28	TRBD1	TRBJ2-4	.	TGTGCCAGCAGCTCCCCCCCGGGACAGACTAAAAACATTCAGTACTTC	CASSSPPGQTKNIQYF
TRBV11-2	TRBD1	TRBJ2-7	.	TGTGCCAGCACCCCCCCCGGGACAGGGGGCTACGAGCAGTACTTC	CASTPPGTGGYEQYF
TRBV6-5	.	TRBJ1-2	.	TGTGCCAGCAGTTACTCGATTACAACTAACTATGGCTACACCTTC	CASSYSITTNYGYTF
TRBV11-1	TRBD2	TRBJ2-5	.	TGTGCCAGCAGCTTAGGCGGGGGGCCTCAAGAGACCCAGTACTTC	CASSLGGGPQETQYF
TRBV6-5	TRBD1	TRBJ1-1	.	TGTGCCAGCAGTAGAAGGACAGGGATGAACACTGAAGCTTTCTTT	CASSRRTGMNTEAFF
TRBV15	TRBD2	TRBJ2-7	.	TGTGCCACCGGAGCTAGCGGGTCCCTTGAGGCGTACGAGCAGTACTTC	CATGASGSLEAYEQYF
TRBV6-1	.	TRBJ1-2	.	TGTGCCAGCAGTGAGGACAGATCACGGGGTAACTATGGCTACACCTTC	CASSEDRSRGNYGYTF
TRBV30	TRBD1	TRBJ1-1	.	TGTGCCTGGAGTTCCGGGACAGGGAACACTGAAGCTTTCTTT	CAWSSGTGNTEAFF
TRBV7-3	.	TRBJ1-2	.	TGTGCCAGCAGCTTATTACCCCTTGGTGGCTTTGCCTTC	CASSLLPLGGFAF
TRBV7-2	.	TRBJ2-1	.	TGTGCCAGCAGCTTAGACGCAACGGTTTCCTACAATGAGCAGTTCTTC	CASSLDATVSYNEQFF
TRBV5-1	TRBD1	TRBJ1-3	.	TGCGCCAGCAGCTTATTCGCCCAGACAGGGGGCATCGGAAAAAACACCATATATTTT	CASSLFAQTGGIGKNTIYF
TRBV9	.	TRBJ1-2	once	TGTGCCAGCAGCTCTAGACAGGACTATGGCTACACCTTC	CASSSRQDYGYTF
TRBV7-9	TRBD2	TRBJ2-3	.	TGTGCCAGCAGCTCGACGGGGAGGGAGGCAGATACGCAGTATTTT	CASSSTGREADTQYF
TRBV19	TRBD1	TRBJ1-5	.	TGTGCCAGTAGTAGGCAGGGGGCAGTCAATCAGCCCCAGCATTTT	CASSRQGAVNQPQHF
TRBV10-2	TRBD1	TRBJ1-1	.	TGCGCCAGCGGGGACAGGGGAAAAACGGCTGAAGCTTTCTTT	CASGDRGKTAEAFF
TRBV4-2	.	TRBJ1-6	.	TGTGCCAGCAGCCGGATGGGCAGGGATTCACCCCTCCACTTT	CASSRMGRDSPLHF
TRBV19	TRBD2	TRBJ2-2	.	TGTGCCAGTAAACAAGCGGCTAGCGGGATCACCGGGGAGCTGTTTTTT	CASKQAASGITGELFF
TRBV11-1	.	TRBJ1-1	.	TGTGCCAGCAGCTTACAGGGTCTCACTGAAGCTTTCTTT	CASSLQGLTEAFF
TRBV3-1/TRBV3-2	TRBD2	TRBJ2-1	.	TGTGCCAGCAGCCAAGAAGGACTAGCGGGGGGGAATTACAATGAGCAGTTCTTC	CASSQEGLAGGNYNEQFF
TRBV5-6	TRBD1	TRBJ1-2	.	TGTGCCAGCAGCTCGACTATTGACAGGGGGCGAGACTATGGCTACACCTTC	CASSSTIDRGRDYGYTF
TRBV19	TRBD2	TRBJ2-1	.	TGTGCCAGTAGTATAAGGGAGCGGGGGGGCCTGGACAATGAGCAGTTCTTC	CASSIRERGGLDNEQFF
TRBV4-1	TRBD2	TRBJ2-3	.	TGCGCCAGCAGCCAGGATATACGGGGACTAGCGGGGAGTACAGATACGCAGTATTTT	CASSQDIRGLAGSTDTQYF
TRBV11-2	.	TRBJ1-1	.	TGTGCCAGCAGCCCCGTGCGGGGCGCTAGCACTGAAGCTTTCTTT	CASSPVRGASTEAFF
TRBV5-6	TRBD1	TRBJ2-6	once	TGTGCAAGCAGCTCCGGGACAGGGTACTCTGGGGCCAACGTCCTGACTTTC	CASSSGTGYSGANVLTF
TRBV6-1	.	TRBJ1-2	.	TGTGCCAGCAGTGAAGATCCGGGCAGGGAATGGAACTATGGCTACACCTTC	CASSEDPGREWNYGYTF
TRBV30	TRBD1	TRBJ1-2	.	TGTGCCTGGAGAGGCGGACAGGGAGTGAGTGGCTACACCTTC	CAWRGGQGVSGYTF
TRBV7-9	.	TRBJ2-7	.	TGTGCCAGCAGCCCACGGGTGCTTTCCTTCTACGAGCAGTACTTC	CASSPRVLSFYEQYF
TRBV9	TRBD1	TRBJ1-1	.	TGTGCCAGCAGCCCAGGGACAGGGGGTGGCACTGAAGCTTTCTTT	CASSPGTGGGTEAFF
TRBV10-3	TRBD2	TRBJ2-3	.	TGTGCCATCAGAGAAGCGGGACTAGCGGATACGCAGTATTTT	CAIREAGLADTQYF